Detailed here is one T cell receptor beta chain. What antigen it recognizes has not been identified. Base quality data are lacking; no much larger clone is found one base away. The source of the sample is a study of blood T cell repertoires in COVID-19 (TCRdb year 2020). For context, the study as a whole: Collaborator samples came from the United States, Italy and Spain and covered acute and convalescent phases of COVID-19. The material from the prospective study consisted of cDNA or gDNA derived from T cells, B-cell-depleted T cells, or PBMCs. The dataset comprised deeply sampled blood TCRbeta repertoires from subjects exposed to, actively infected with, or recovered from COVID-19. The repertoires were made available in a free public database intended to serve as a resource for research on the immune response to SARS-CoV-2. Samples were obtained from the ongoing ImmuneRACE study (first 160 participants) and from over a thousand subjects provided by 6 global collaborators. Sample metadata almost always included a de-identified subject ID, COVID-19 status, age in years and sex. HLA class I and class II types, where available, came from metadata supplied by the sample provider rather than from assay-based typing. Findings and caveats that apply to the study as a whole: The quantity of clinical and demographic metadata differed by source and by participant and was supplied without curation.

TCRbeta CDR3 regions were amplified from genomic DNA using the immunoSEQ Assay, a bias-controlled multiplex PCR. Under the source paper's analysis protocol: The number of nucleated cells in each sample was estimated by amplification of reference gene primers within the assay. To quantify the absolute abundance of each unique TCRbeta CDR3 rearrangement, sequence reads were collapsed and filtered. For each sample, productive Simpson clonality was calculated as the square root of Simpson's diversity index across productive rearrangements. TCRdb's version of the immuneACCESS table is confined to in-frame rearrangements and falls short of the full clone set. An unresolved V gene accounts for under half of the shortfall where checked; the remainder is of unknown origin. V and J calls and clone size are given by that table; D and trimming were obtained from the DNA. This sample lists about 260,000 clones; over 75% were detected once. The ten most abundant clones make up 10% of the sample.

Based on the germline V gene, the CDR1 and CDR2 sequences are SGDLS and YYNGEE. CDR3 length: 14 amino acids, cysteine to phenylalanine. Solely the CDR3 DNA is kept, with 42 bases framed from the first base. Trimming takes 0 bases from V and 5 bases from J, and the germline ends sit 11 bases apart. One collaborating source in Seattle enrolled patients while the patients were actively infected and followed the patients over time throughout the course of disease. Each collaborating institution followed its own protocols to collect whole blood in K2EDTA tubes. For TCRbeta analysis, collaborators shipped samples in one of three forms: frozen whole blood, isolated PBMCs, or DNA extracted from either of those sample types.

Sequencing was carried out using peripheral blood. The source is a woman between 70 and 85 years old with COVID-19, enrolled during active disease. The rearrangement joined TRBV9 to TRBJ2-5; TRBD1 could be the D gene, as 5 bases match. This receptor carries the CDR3 CASSVGTHGETQYF. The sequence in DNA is TGTGCCAGCAGCGTAGGGACACACGGGGAGACCCAGTACTTC.